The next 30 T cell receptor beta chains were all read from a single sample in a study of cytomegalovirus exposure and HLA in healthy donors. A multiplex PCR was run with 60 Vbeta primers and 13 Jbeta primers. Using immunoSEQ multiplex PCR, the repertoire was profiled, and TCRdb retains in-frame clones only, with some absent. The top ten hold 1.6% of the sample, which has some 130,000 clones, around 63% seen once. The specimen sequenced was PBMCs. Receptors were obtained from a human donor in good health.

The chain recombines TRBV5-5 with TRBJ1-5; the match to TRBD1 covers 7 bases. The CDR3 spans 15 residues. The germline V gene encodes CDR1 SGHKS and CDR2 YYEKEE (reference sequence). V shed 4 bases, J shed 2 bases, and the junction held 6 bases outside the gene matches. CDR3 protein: CASSRQGGGNQPQHF. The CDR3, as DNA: TGTGCCAGCAGCCGGCAGGGGGGTGGCAATCAGCCCCAGCATTTT.

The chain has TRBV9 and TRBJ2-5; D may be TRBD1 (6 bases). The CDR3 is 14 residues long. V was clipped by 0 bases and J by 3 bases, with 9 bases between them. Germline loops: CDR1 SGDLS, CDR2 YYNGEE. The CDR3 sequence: CASSVGTDEETQYF. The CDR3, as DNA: TGTGCCAGCAGCGTAGGGACAGACGAAGAGACCCAGTACTTC. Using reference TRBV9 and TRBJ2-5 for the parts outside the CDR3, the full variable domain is DSGVTQTPKHLITATGQRVTLRCSPRSGDLSVYWYQQSLDQGLQFLIQYYNGEERAKGNILERFSAQQFPDLHSELNLSSLELGDSALYFCASSVGTDEETQYFGPGTRLLVL.

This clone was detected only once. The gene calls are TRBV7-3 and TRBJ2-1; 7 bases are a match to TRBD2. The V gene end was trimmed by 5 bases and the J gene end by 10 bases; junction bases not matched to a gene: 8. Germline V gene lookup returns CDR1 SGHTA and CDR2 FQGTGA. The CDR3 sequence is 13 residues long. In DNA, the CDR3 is TGTGCCAGCAGCGAGACTAGCATGGGGGAGCAGTTCTTC. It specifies CASSETSMGEQFF.

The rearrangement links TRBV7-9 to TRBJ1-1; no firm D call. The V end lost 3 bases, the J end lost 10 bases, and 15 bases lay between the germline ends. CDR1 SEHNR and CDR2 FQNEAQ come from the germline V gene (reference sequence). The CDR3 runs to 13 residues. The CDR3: CASSFEEGRVAFF. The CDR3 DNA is TGTGCCAGCAGCTTTGAGGAAGGGCGGGTAGCTTTCTTT. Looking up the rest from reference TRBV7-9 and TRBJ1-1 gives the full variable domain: DTGVSQNPRHKITKRGQNVTFRCDPISEHNRLYWYRQTLGQGPEFLTYFQNEAQLEKSRLLSDRFSAERPKGSFSTLEIQRTEQGDSAMYLCASSFEEGRVAFFGQGTRLTVV.

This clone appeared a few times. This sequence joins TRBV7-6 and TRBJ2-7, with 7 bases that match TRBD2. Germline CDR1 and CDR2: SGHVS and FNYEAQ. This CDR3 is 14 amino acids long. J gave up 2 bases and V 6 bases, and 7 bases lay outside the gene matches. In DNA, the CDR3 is TGTGCCAGCAGTCCTGGACTAGGAGCCTACGAGCAGTACTTC. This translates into CASSPGLGAYEQYF.

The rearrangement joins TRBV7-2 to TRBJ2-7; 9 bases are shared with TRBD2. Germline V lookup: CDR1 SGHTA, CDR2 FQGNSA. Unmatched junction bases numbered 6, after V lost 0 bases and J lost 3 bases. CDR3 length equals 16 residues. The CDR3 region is CASSLAGTSSYYEQYF. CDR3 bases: TGTGCCAGCAGCTTAGCCGGGACTAGCAGCTACTACGAGCAGTACTTC.

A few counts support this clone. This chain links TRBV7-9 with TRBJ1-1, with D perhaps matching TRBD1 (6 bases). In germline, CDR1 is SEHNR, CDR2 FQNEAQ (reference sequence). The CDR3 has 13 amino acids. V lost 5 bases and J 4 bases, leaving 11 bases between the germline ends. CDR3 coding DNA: TGTGCCAGCAGCCAACAGGGATCCACTGAAGCTTTCTTT. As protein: CASSQQGSTEAFF.

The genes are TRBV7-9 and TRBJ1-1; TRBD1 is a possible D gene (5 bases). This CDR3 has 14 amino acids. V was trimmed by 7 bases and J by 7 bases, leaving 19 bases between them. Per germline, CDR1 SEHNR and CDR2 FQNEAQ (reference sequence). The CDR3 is CASTHKGAGGEAFF. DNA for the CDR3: TGTGCCAGCACCCATAAGGGCGCGGGGGGTGAAGCTTTCTTT.

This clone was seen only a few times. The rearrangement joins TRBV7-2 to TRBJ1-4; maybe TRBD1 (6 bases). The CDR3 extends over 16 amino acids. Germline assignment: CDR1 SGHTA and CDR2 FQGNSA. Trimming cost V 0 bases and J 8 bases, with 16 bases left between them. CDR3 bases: TGTGCCAGCAGCTTAGCGTTTAGGCAGGGGCGAGAAAAACTGTTTTTT. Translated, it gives CASSLAFRQGREKLFF.

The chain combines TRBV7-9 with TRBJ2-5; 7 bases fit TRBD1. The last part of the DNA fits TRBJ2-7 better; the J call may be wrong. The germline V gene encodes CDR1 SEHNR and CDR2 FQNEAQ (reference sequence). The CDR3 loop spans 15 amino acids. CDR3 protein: CASSFPGQRRYEQYF. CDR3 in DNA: TGTGCCAGCAGCTTTCCGGGACAGCGAAGGTACGAGCAGTACTTC.

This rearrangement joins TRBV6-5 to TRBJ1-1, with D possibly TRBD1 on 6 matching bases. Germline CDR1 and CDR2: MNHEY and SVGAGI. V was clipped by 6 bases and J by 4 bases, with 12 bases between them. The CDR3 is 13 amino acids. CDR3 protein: CASSRAGATEAFF. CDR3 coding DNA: TGTGCCAGCAGCCGAGCGGGGGCCACTGAAGCTTTCTTT.

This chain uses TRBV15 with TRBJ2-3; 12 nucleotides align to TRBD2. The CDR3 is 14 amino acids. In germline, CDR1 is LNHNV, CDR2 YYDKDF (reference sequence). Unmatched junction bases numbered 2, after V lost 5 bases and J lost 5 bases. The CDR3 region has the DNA TGTGCCACCAGCCCTAGCGGGAGGGTAGATACGCAGTATTTT. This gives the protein CATSPSGRVDTQYF.

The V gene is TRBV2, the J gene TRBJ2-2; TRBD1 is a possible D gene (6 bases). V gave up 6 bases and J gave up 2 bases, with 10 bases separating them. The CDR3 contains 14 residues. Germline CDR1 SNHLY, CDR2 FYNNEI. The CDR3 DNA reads TGTGCCAGCAGCGAGGGACAAAACACCGGGGAGCTGTTTTTT. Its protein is CASSEGQNTGELFF.

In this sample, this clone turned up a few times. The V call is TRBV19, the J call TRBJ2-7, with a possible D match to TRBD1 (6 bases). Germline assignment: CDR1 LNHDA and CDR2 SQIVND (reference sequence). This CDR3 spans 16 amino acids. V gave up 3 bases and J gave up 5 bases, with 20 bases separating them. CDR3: CASSISSGAPEDEQYF. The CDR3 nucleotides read TGTGCCAGTAGTATTTCTTCAGGGGCGCCCGAGGACGAGCAGTACTTC.

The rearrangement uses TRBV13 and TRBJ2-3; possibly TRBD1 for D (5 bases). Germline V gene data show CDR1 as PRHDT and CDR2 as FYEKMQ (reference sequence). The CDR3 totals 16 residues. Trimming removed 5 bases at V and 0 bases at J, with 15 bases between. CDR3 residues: CASSNLGVPSTDTQYF. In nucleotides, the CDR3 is TGTGCCAGCAGCAATCTAGGGGTTCCTAGCACAGATACGCAGTATTTT.

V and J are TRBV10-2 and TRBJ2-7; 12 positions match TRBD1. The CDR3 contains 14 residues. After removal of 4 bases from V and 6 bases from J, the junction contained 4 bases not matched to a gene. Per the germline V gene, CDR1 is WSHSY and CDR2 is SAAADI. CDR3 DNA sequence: TGCGCCAGCAGTGTGAGGGACAGGGGGCGCGAGCAGTACTTC. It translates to CASSVRDRGREQYF.

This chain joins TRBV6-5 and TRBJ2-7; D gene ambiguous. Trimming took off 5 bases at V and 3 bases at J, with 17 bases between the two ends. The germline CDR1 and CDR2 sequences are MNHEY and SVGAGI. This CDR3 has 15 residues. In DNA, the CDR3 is TGTGCCAGCAGTAGTGACTGGTCTTCCTACTACGAGCAGTACTTC. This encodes CASSSDWSSYYEQYF.

The CDR3: CASSLVQGAYEQYF. CDR3 nucleotides: TGTGCCAGCAGCTTAGTACAGGGGGCCTACGAGCAGTACTTC. The chain employs TRBV11-2 and TRBJ2-7, with 8 bases identical to TRBD1. Germline CDR1 reads SGHAT; CDR2 reads FQNNGV. Trimming removed 1 base from V and 2 bases from J; junction bases left unmatched: 1. The CDR3 totals 14 residues.

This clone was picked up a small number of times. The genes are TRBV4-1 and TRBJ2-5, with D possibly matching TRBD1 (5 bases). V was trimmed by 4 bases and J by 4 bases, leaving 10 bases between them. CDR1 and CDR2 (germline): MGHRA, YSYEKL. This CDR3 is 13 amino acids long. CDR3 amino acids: CASSLIRGETQYF. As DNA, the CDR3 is TGCGCCAGCAGCCTAATAAGGGGAGAGACCCAGTACTTC.

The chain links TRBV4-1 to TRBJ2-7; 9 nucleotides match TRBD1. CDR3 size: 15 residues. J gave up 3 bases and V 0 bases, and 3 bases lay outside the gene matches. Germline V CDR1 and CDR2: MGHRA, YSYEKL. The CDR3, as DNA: TGCGCCAGCAGCCAAGATCGGGGACAGGGCTACGAGCAGTACTTC. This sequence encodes CASSQDRGQGYEQYF.

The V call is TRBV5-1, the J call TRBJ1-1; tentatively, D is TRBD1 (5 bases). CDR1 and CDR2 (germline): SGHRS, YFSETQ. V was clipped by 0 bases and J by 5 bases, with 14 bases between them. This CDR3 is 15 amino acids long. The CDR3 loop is CASSLEGGVRTEAFF. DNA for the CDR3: TGCGCCAGCAGCTTGGAGGGAGGGGTTAGGACTGAAGCTTTCTTT. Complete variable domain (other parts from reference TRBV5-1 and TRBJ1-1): KAGVTQTPRYLIKTRGQQVTLSCSPISGHRSVSWYQQTPGQGLQFLFEYFSETQRNKGNFPGRFSGRQFSNSRSEMNVSTLELGDSALYLCASSLEGGVRTEAFFGQGTRLTVV.

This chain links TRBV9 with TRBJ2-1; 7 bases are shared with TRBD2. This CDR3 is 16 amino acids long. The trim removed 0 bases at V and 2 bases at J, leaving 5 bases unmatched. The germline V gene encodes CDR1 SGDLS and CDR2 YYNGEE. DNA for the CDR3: TGTGCCAGCAGCGTAGCGGGGGGACTTACCTACAATGAGCAGTTCTTC. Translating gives CASSVAGGLTYNEQFF.

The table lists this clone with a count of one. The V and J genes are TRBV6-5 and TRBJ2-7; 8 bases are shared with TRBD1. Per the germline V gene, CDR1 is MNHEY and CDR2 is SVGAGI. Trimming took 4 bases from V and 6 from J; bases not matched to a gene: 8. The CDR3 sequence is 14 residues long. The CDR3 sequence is CASSWDRLTSEQYF. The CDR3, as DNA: TGTGCCAGCAGTTGGGACAGGTTAACGAGCGAGCAGTACTTC.

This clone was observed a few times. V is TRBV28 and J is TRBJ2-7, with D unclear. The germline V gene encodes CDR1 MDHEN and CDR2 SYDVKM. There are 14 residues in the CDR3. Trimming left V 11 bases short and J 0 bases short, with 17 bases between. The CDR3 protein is CASTPVNPSYEQYF. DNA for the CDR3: TGTGCCTCCACTCCGGTTAACCCCTCCTACGAGCAGTACTTC.

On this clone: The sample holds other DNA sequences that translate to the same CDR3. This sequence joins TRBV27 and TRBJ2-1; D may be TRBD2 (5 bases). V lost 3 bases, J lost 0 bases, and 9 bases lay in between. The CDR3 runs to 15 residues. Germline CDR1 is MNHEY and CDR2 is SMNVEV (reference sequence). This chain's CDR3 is CASSFGGSSYNEQFF. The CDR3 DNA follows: TGTGCCAGCAGTTTTGGTGGGAGCTCCTACAATGAGCAGTTCTTC.

This chain's CDR3 is CASSVGDRDNQPQHF. The CDR3 DNA sequence: TGTGCCAGCAGCGTAGGGGACAGGGATAATCAGCCCCAGCATTTT. The V and J genes are TRBV9 and TRBJ1-5; 9 bases match TRBD1. V gave up 0 bases and J gave up 4 bases; unmatched junction bases: 2. The germline V gene has CDR1 SGDLS and CDR2 YYNGEE. The CDR3 loop spans 15 amino acids.

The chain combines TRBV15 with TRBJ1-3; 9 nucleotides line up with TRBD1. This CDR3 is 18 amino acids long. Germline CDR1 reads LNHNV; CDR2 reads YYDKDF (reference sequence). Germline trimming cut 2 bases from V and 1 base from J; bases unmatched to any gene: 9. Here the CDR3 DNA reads TGTGCCACCAGCAGAACTAGGCCGGGACAGGGATCTGGAAACACCATATATTTT. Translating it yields CATSRTRPGQGSGNTIYF.

In nucleotides, the CDR3 is TGTGCCAGCAGTGACGTAGCGTCGACTAGCACAGATACGCAGTATTTT. Its protein is CASSDVASTSTDTQYF. V usage is TRBV2 and J usage is TRBJ2-3, with a tentative D call TRBD2 (5 bases). Germline CDR1 reads SNHLY; CDR2 reads FYNNEI. Between the trimmed V and J ends, which lost 3 bases and 0 bases, there was a span of 13 bases. This CDR3 comprises 16 residues. The full variable domain, with the rest looked up from reference TRBV2 and TRBJ2-3, is EPEVTQTPSHQVTQMGQEVILRCVPISNHLYFYWYRQILGQKVEFLVSFYNNEISEKSEIFDDQFSVERPDGSNFTLKIRSTKLEDSAMYFCASSDVASTSTDTQYFGPGTRLTVL.

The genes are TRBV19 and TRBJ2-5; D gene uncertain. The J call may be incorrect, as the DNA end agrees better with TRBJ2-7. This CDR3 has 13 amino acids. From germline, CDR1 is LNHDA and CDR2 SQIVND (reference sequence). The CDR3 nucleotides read TGTGCCAGTAGTATAGGACTCGCGTACGAGCAGTACTTC. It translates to CASSIGLAYEQYF.

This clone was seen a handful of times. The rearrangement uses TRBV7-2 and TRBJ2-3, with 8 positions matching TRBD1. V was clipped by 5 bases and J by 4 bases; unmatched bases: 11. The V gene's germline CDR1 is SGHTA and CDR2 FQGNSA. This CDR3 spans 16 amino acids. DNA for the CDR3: TGTGCCAGCAGCACGAGGACAGGGACGTCGCCAGATACGCAGTATTTT. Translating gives CASSTRTGTSPDTQYF.